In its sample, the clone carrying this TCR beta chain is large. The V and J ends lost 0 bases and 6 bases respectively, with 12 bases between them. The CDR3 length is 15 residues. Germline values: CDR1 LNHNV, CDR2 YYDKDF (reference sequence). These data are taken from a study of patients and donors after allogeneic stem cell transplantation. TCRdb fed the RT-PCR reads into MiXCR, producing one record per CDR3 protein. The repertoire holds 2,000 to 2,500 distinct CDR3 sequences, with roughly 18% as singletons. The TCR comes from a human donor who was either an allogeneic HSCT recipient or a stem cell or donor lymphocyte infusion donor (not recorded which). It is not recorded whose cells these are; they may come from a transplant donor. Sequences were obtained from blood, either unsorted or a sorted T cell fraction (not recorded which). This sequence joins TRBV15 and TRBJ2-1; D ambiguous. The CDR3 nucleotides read TGTGCCACCAGCAGAGATTTTGGGGTGTCCAATGAGCAGTTCTTC. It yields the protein CATSRDFGVSNEQFF. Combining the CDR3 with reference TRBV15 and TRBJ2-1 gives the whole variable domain DAMVIQNPRYQVTQFGKPVTLSCSQTLNHNVMYWYQQKSSQAPKLLFHYYDKDFNNEADTPDNFQSRRPNTSFCFLDIRSPGLGDTAMYLCATSRDFGVSNEQFFGPGTRLTVL.